This T cell receptor (beta chain) is drawn from a study of T cells in Graves' hyperthyroidism and ophthalmopathy. There were TCR beta CDR3 regions amplified from RNA transcripts. The primer set for the first-round RT-PCR of the TCR CDR3 was HTBI. TCRdb used MiXCR to reprocess the multiplex PCR reads, holding one entry per CDR3 protein. The sample yields about 580,000 distinct CDR3 sequences, about 15% seen once. Newly diagnosed hyperthyroidism patients aged 18 to 65 years had disease lasting under 2 months. In this sample, this clonotype turned up many times. The CDR3 totals 16 residues. V was trimmed by 3 bases and J by 4 bases, leaving 15 bases between them.

This TCR derives from a woman aged 25-40 years with Graves' hyperthyroidism that later progressed to Graves' ophthalmopathy. J is TRBJ1-4 and V is TRBV12-3 or TRBV12-4, with D maybe TRBD1 (6 bases). Sequences were obtained from blood. This chain's CDR3 is CASSLARQANNEKLFF. The CDR3 nucleotides are TGTGCCAGCAGTTTGGCCCGACAGGCAAATAATGAAAAACTGTTTTTT.